This T cell receptor (beta chain) was sequenced during a study of cytomegalovirus exposure and HLA in healthy donors. Points from the study as a whole: In a later analysis, common viral pathogens appeared linked to several of the most significant clusters.

As regards this clone: What it binds is unknown.

The CDR3 consists of 17 residues. The germline V gene encodes CDR1 MDHEN and CDR2 SYDVKM. Losses at the gene ends were 3 bases for V and 1 base for J; bases not matched to a gene: 7. PCR was performed using 60 Vbeta and 13 Jbeta primers. Produced via immunoSEQ multiplex PCR; TCRdb's table is partial and in-frame only. The profile shows roughly 180,000 clones, 70% to 85% of them singletons. Sequencing used PBMCs. The chain couples TRBV28 to TRBJ2-1, with 9 bases matching TRBD2. The sequence came from a woman under 40 in good health and CMV-seropositive. In DNA, the CDR3 is TGTGCCAGCAGTTTGATATTAGCGGGAGAATCCTACAATGAGCAGTTCTTC. This translates into CASSLILAGESYNEQFF.